The 25 T cell receptor beta chains below come from one sample, sequenced in a study of memory CD4+ T cells and cytomegalovirus serostatus. The repertoire was sequenced with immunoSEQ multiplex PCR; TCRdb's copy has only in-frame clones and lacks some. Among approximately 63,000 clones, over 70% were seen once, and the ten largest hold over 0.4%. Single viable CD3+CD4+CD8-CD45RO+ cells were sorted as the memory CD4+ T cells. Sequenced: memory CD4+ T cells from blood. Source of these receptors: an adult in good health and CMV-seronegative. Some clones in this sample may be carry-over from other donors' samples.

The V gene is TRBV30, the J gene TRBJ1-1; D is uncertain. In germline, CDR1 is GTSNPN, CDR2 SVGIG (reference sequence). V shed 5 bases and J shed 1 base, with 14 bases lying between them. This CDR3 is built from 14 residues. In DNA form, the CDR3 reads TGTGCCTGGTTGGACTCCCCCGGGAACACTGAAGCTTTCTTT. It yields the protein CAWLDSPGNTEAFF.

CDR3 in amino acids: CASSPINRRQNTEAFF. DNA of the CDR3: TGTGCCAGCAGCCCGATAAATAGGAGACAGAACACTGAAGCTTTCTTT. The rearrangement links TRBV7-9 to TRBJ1-1; D gene ambiguous. The CDR3 totals 16 residues. Germline CDR1 is SEHNR and CDR2 is FQNEAQ (reference sequence). V lost 5 bases, J lost 1 base, and 17 bases lay in between. Supplemented by reference TRBV7-9 and TRBJ1-1, the full variable domain reads DTGVSQNPRHKITKRGQNVTFRCDPISEHNRLYWYRQTLGQGPEFLTYFQNEAQLEKSRLLSDRFSAERPKGSFSTLEIQRTEQGDSAMYLCASSPINRRQNTEAFFGQGTRLTVV.

CDR3 sequence reads: CASSLGLGIANTGELFF. DNA for the CDR3: TGTGCCAGCAGCTTGGGGCTAGGTATCGCGAACACCGGGGAGCTGTTTTTT. The V call is TRBV5-6, the J call TRBJ2-2; D uncertain. The CDR3 is 17 residues long. The V and J ends lost 0 bases and 0 bases respectively, with 12 bases between them. CDR1 SGHDT and CDR2 YYEEEE come from the germline V gene. The whole variable domain, filled in from reference TRBV5-6 and TRBJ2-2, reads DAGVTQSPTHLIKTRGQQVTLRCSPKSGHDTVSWYQQALGQGPQFIFQYYEEEERQRGNFPDRFSGHQFPNYSSELNVNALLLGDSALYLCASSLGLGIANTGELFFGEGSRLTVL.

The V and J genes are TRBV29-1 and TRBJ2-7, with 11 bases aligning to TRBD2. The length of the CDR3 is 14 residues. Trimming cost V 6 bases and J 4 bases; bases outside gene matches: 8. Germline CDR1 SQVTM, CDR2 ANQGSEA. In DNA form, the CDR3 reads TGCAGCGTGGCAAAGGGACTAGCGGAATACGAGCAGTACTTC. Residues: CSVAKGLAEYEQYF.

The V gene is TRBV19, the J gene TRBJ1-6; D ambiguous. From germline, CDR1 is LNHDA and CDR2 SQIVND (reference sequence). Between the trimmed V and J ends, which lost 0 bases and 14 bases, there was a span of 14 bases. This CDR3 is 14 amino acids long. CDR3 sequence reads: CASSIDRRAWALHF. The CDR3, as DNA: TGTGCCAGTAGTATAGATCGTAGGGCGTGGGCCCTCCACTTT.

The chain has TRBV27 and TRBJ1-4; 10 bases align to TRBD1. With 2 bases clipped from V and 14 bases from J, the junction kept 11 bases outside the gene matches. Germline V gene sequence: CDR1 MNHEY, CDR2 SMNVEV (reference sequence). The CDR3 length is 15 residues. The DNA for the CDR3 is TGTGCCAGCAGTTTACTCCGGGACAGGGGATTAAGTCTGTTTTTT. Translation gives CASSLLRDRGLSLFF.

J is TRBJ2-5 and V is TRBV10-3, with D tentatively TRBD1 or TRBD2 (5 bases each). Germline loops: CDR1 ENHRY, CDR2 SYGVKD. The length of the CDR3 is 13 residues. V lost 4 bases to trimming and J lost 5 bases, with 11 bases between them. In DNA, the CDR3 is TGTGCCATCAGTGGGGACCAACGCGAGACCCAGTACTTC. Its translation: CAISGDQRETQYF.

The chain recombines TRBV2 with TRBJ2-7; 9 bases fit TRBD1. The CDR3 runs to 14 residues. The germline CDR1 and CDR2 sequences are SNHLY and FYNNEI. After removal of 6 bases from V and 3 bases from J, the junction contained 6 bases not matched to a gene. The CDR3 region has the DNA TGTGCCAGCAGGGGCGGGACAGGGAGCTACGAGCAGTACTTC. It yields the protein CASRGGTGSYEQYF.

V and J are TRBV7-2 and TRBJ1-1; D is possibly TRBD1 (5 bases). Germline lookup yields CDR1 SGHTA and CDR2 FQGNSA. CDR3 length: 14 amino acids. Between the trimmed V and J ends, which lost 4 bases and 3 bases, there was a span of 12 bases. DNA for the CDR3: TGTGCCAGCAGCTCCCAGGGCCAGGACACTGAAGCTTTCTTT. Translated: CASSSQGQDTEAFF.

The rearrangement joins TRBV27 to TRBJ2-7; weak D call: TRBD2 (6 bases). This CDR3 has 15 amino acids. The germline V gene has CDR1 MNHEY and CDR2 SMNVEV (reference sequence). The V end lost 2 bases, the J end lost 2 bases, and 13 bases lay between the germline ends. DNA of the CDR3: TGTGCCAGCAGTTTAGGTTCGGGACTTGCCTACGAGCAGTACTTC. Its protein is CASSLGSGLAYEQYF.

This clone has more than one count but fewer than ten. The genes are TRBV2 and TRBJ2-3; 11 bases fit TRBD1. The CDR3 consists of 14 residues. CDR1 is SNHLY, CDR2 FYNNEI, per germline. The V segment lost 6 bases and the J segment 7 bases; nucleotides outside the gene matches: 6. This CDR3 is CASSLDRGRHTQYF. The CDR3 DNA reads TGTGCCAGCAGCTTGGACAGGGGGCGGCATACGCAGTATTTT.

The chain links TRBV2 to TRBJ2-1; a weak D match, TRBD2 (5 bases). The CDR3 totals 13 residues. Trimming cost V 4 bases and J 6 bases, with 10 bases left between them. Looked up from germline, CDR1 is SNHLY and CDR2 is FYNNEI. For the CDR3, the DNA is TGTGCCAGCAGTGGCTCCGAGGGCAATGAGCAGTTCTTC. It is translated as CASSGSEGNEQFF.

This clone was seen only a few times. DNA of the CDR3: TGTGCCAGCAGCTTAGTAGGGAAGTACACTGAAGCTTTCTTT. Its translation is CASSLVGKYTEAFF. J is TRBJ1-1 and V is TRBV11-2; D uncertain. This CDR3 has 14 amino acids. V was clipped by 1 base and J by 3 bases, with 9 bases between them. CDR1 is SGHAT, CDR2 FQNNGV, per germline.

As to this clone: This specimen includes other DNA sequences encoding the same CDR3. The J gene is TRBJ1-4, the V gene TRBV7-2; TRBD1 matches at 7 bases. The CDR3 consists of 14 residues. The germline gives CDR1 SGHTA, CDR2 FQGNSA. The V gene end was trimmed by 1 base and the J gene end by 7 bases; junction bases not matched to a gene: 3. For the CDR3, the DNA is TGTGCCAGCAGCTTAGGACAGGGAGCTGAAAAACTGTTTTTT. The encoded protein is CASSLGQGAEKLFF. The full variable domain, with the rest looked up from reference TRBV7-2 and TRBJ1-4, is GAGVSQSPSNKVTEKGKDVELRCDPISGHTALYWYRQSLGQGLEFLIYFQGNSAPDKSGLPSDRFSAERTGGSVSTLTIQRTQQEDSAVYLCASSLGQGAEKLFFGSGTQLSVL.

The rearrangement joins TRBV7-6 to TRBJ2-1, with D tentatively TRBD1 (6 bases). The V and J ends lost 5 bases and 9 bases respectively, with 17 bases between them. The CDR3 is made up of 14 amino acids. The germline CDR1 and CDR2 sequences are SGHVS and FNYEAQ. The CDR3 DNA reads as TGTGCCAGCAGCGTCATGTCCGGGACATTTGAGCAGTTCTTC. This translates into CASSVMSGTFEQFF.

The chain is built from TRBV7-2 and TRBJ2-2; no clear D. The CDR3 has 15 residues. Per germline, CDR1 SGHTA and CDR2 FQGNSA. Deletions cut 2 bases from V and 1 base from J, with 8 bases between. In DNA, the CDR3 is TGTGCCAGCAGCTTAAATACTATGAACACCGGGGAGCTGTTTTTT. This gives the protein CASSLNTMNTGELFF.

The rearrangement links TRBV5-4 to TRBJ2-1; 9 nucleotides align to TRBD1. J gave up 3 bases and V 5 bases, and 3 bases lay outside the gene matches. Germline CDR1 SGHNT, CDR2 YYREEE (reference sequence). This CDR3 has 14 amino acids. CDR3: CASSWGQGYNEQFF. CDR3 DNA sequence: TGTGCCAGCAGTTGGGGACAGGGCTACAATGAGCAGTTCTTC.

The rearrangement links TRBV5-1 to TRBJ2-7; D is ambiguous. V dropped 4 bases and J dropped 3 bases, with 11 bases sitting between them. The germline V gene has CDR1 SGHRS and CDR2 YFSETQ. The CDR3 runs to 13 residues. Here the CDR3 reads CASSQDRGYEQYF. The CDR3 DNA sequence: TGCGCCAGCAGCCAGGACCGAGGCTACGAGCAGTACTTC.

This clone was seen only once. V and J are TRBV19 and TRBJ2-1; TRBD2 matches 10 bases. Germline assignment: CDR1 LNHDA and CDR2 SQIVND (reference sequence). The ends lost 5 bases at V and 13 bases at J; junction bases unmatched: 8. The length of the CDR3 is 13 residues. For the CDR3, the DNA is TGTGCCAGTAGTTTTGGACTAGCGGAGATACAGTTCTTC. Amino acids: CASSFGLAEIQFF.

The V and J genes are TRBV5-4 and TRBJ2-5; D perhaps matches TRBD1 (6 bases). Looked up from germline, CDR1 is SGHNT and CDR2 is YYREEE (reference sequence). This CDR3 comprises 13 residues. V gave up 6 bases and J gave up 2 bases, with 11 bases separating them. The CDR3 coding sequence is TGTGCCAGCAAACAGGGAATTCAAGAGACCCAGTACTTC. It is translated as CASKQGIQETQYF.

The rearrangement uses TRBV15 and TRBJ1-5; D uncertain. CDR1 is LNHNV, CDR2 YYDKDF, per germline (reference sequence). V lost 4 bases and J 0 bases, leaving 10 bases between the germline ends. This CDR3 has 15 residues. Here the CDR3 DNA reads TGTGCCACCAGCAATCTCCAGTATAGCAATCAGCCCCAGCATTTT. The encoded protein is CATSNLQYSNQPQHF.

V gene TRBV28 combines with J gene TRBJ1-5, with D maybe TRBD1 (5 bases). This CDR3 comprises 13 residues. The germline CDR1 and CDR2 sequences are MDHEN and SYDVKM. Deletions cut 6 bases from V and 2 bases from J, with 8 bases between. This CDR3 is CASRTDGNQPQHF. The CDR3 DNA reads TGTGCCAGCAGGACAGACGGCAATCAGCCCCAGCATTTT.

V and J are TRBV6-1 and TRBJ1-1; D gene ambiguous. This CDR3 contains 13 residues. The V and J ends lost 6 bases and 0 bases respectively, with 8 bases between them. Germline V gene lookup returns CDR1 MNHNS and CDR2 SASEGT. CDR3 sequence (DNA): TGTGCCAGCAGAGTCACAATGAACACTGAAGCTTTCTTT. This translates into CASRVTMNTEAFF.

DNA for the CDR3: TGTGCCAGCAGACCAAAACAGAGGATAAACACTGAAGCTTTCTTT. Protein: CASRPKQRINTEAFF. The chain is built from TRBV7-9 and TRBJ1-1; D unclear. The CDR3 loop spans 15 amino acids. Germline CDR1 SEHNR, CDR2 FQNEAQ (reference sequence). V gave up 6 bases and J gave up 2 bases, with 16 bases separating them. Together with reference TRBV7-9 and TRBJ1-1, the CDR3 gives the full variable domain: DTGVSQNPRHKITKRGQNVTFRCDPISEHNRLYWYRQTLGQGPEFLTYFQNEAQLEKSRLLSDRFSAERPKGSFSTLEIQRTEQGDSAMYLCASRPKQRINTEAFFGQGTRLTVV.

V and J are TRBV15 and TRBJ2-7; D perhaps matches TRBD1 (5 bases). Germline V gives CDR1 LNHNV, CDR2 YYDKDF (reference sequence). There are 15 residues in the CDR3. The V gene lost 3 bases and the J gene lost 2 bases, with 14 bases spanning the gap. The CDR3 spells CATSRERQGPYEQYF. The CDR3 nucleotides are TGTGCCACCAGCAGGGAACGTCAGGGCCCCTACGAGCAGTACTTC.